This passage covers 7 T cell receptor beta chains from one sample sequenced in a study of vaccination and CD4 T cells after COVID-19. No antigen has been identified for these receptors. The Oncomine TCR Beta short-read assay was what sequenced the DNA obtained from cultured CD4+ T cells. TCRdb re-analysed the PCR reads in MiXCR, keeping a single row per CDR3 protein. The table includes tens of thousands of distinct CDR3 sequences, roughly 67% detected once. Treatment specified: roughly nine-day PBMC culture with coronavirus spike peptide pools or control peptides (ViraFEST assay). The input for sequencing was CD4+ T cells from blood, cultured in vitro, taken after SARS-CoV-2 vaccination. The receptor source for this set is a human donor who received a COVID-19 vaccine.

Of note for this clonotype: The junction departs from germline at one end; a sequencing error may be responsible. V and J are TRBV30 and TRBJ1-2; D gene unclear. Per germline, CDR1 GTSNPN and CDR2 SVGIG (reference sequence). The CDR3 length is 11 residues. The CDR3 sequence is CAWTGYYGCTF. Written as DNA, the CDR3 is TGTGCCTGGACAGGATACTATGGCTGCACCTTC.

This clonotype came up a few times. This chain joins TRBV15 and TRBJ1-3, with 8 nucleotides matching TRBD1. The germline gives CDR1 LNHNV, CDR2 YYDKDF (reference sequence). This CDR3 has 16 amino acids. With V trimmed by 3 bases and J by 2 bases, 6 bases remained unmatched. CDR3 sequence reads: CATSSDQGAAGNTIYF. The CDR3 region has the DNA TGTGCCACCAGCAGTGATCAGGGGGCGGCTGGAAACACCATATATTTT. The full variable domain, in which reference TRBV15 and TRBJ1-3 provide the parts outside the CDR3, is DAMVIQNPRYQVTQFGKPVTLSCSQTLNHNVMYWYQQKSSQAPKLLFHYYDKDFNNEADTPDNFQSRRPNTSFCFLDIRSPGLGDTAMYLCATSSDQGAAGNTIYFGEGSWLTVV.

The chain carries TRBV15 and TRBJ2-5; no clear D gene. V dropped 4 bases and J dropped 5 bases, with 17 bases sitting between them. The CDR3 is 15 residues long. Per the germline V gene, CDR1 is LNHNV and CDR2 is YYDKDF (reference sequence). CDR3 residues: CATSKSWEPPETQYF. The CDR3 DNA is TGTGCCACCAGCAAGAGTTGGGAACCTCCTGAGACCCAGTACTTC. Full variable domain (rest looked up from reference TRBV15 and TRBJ2-5): DAMVIQNPRYQVTQFGKPVTLSCSQTLNHNVMYWYQQKSSQAPKLLFHYYDKDFNNEADTPDNFQSRRPNTSFCFLDIRSPGLGDTAMYLCATSKSWEPPETQYFGPGTRLLVL.

J is TRBJ1-6 and V is TRBV30; D not resolved. This CDR3 contains 15 residues. Per the germline V gene, CDR1 is GTSNPN and CDR2 is SVGIG (reference sequence). V lost 2 bases and J lost 7, with 15 bases in between. This CDR3 is CAWSFPGPLNSPLHF. CDR3 in DNA: TGTGCCTGGAGTTTTCCAGGACCCCTCAATTCACCCCTCCACTTT. Full variable domain (outside the CDR3, taken from reference TRBV30 and TRBJ1-6): SQTIHQWPATLVQPVGSPLSLECTVEGTSNPNLYWYRQAAGRGLQLLFYSVGIGQISSEVPQNLSASRPQDRQFILSSKKLLLSDSGFYLCAWSFPGPLNSPLHFGNGTRLTVT.

The chain employs TRBV20-1 and TRBJ2-1; D not resolved. Deletions cut 1 base from V and 0 bases from J, with 10 bases between. This CDR3 has 15 residues. Germline V gene data show CDR1 as DFQATT and CDR2 as SNEGSKA (reference sequence). The CDR3 region is CSARGPGSSYNEQFF. The CDR3 DNA is TGCAGTGCTAGAGGGCCTGGCAGCTCCTACAATGAGCAGTTCTTC.

V gene TRBV19 combines with J gene TRBJ1-6; TRBD1 matches at 7 bases. V gave up 6 bases and J gave up 7 bases; unmatched junction bases: 6. CDR1 LNHDA and CDR2 SQIVND come from the germline V gene (reference sequence). The CDR3 sequence is 14 residues long. The DNA for the CDR3 is TGTGCCAGTAGGCCGGGACAGCCGAATTCACCCCTCCACTTT. It yields the protein CASRPGQPNSPLHF.

The chain carries TRBV6-1 and TRBJ2-5; no firm D call. The germline V gene has CDR1 MNHNS and CDR2 SASEGT. V lost 6 bases and J 3 bases, leaving 5 bases between the germline ends. The CDR3 contains 11 residues. This CDR3 is CASRKEETQYF. CDR3 DNA sequence: TGTGCCAGCAGAAAGGAAGAGACCCAGTACTTC.